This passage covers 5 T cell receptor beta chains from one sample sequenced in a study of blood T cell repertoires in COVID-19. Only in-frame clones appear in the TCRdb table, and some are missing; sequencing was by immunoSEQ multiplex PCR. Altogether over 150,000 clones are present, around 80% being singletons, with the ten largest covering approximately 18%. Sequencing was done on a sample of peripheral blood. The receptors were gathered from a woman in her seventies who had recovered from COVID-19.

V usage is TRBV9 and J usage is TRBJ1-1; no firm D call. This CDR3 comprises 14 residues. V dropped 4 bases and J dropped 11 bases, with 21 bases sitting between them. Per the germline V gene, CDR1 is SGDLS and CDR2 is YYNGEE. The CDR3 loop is CASSPTVRPEPAFF. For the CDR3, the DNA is TGTGCCAGCAGCCCCACGGTCCGCCCGGAGCCGGCTTTCTTT.

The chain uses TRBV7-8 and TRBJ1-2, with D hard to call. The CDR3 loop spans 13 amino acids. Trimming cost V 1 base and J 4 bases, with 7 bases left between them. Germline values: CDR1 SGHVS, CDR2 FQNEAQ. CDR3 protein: CASSLGSGYGYTF. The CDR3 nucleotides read TGTGCCAGCAGCTTAGGGTCGGGCTATGGCTACACCTTC.

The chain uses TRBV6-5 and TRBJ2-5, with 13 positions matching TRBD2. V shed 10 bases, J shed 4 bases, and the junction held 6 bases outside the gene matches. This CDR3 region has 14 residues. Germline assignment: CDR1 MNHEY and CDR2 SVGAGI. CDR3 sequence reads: CATRTSGGPETQYF. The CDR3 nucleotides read TGTGCCACCCGGACTAGCGGGGGCCCAGAGACCCAGTACTTC.

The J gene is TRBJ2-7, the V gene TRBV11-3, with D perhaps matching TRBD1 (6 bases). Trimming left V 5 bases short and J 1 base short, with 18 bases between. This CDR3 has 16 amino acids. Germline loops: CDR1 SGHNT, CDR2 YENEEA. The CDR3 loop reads CASSPRGGPNSYEQYF. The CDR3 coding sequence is TGTGCCAGCAGCCCCCGAGGGGGACCAAATTCCTACGAGCAGTACTTC.

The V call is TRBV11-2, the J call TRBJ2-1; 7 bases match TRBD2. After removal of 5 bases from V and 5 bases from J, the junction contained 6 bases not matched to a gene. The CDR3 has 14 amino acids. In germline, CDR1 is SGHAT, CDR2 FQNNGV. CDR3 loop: CASSPPGGHNEQFF. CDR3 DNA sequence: TGTGCCAGCAGCCCACCGGGGGGACACAATGAGCAGTTCTTC.